Here is one T cell receptor (beta chain) with its context. This sample stems from a study of blood T cell repertoires in COVID-19. Across the study: COVID-19 samples collected from the United States, Italy and Spain covered acute and convalescent phases. Sources were T cells, B-cell-depleted T cells, or PBMCs; the material itself was cDNA or gDNA.

Germline-derived CDR1 and CDR2 are SGHKS and YYEKEE (reference sequence). There are 18 residues in the CDR3. Trimming cost V 0 bases and J 0 bases, with 16 bases left between them. Authors' processing steps: Nucleated cell number was recorded as an estimate derived from reference gene primer amplification. Some clones are missing from TCRdb's copy, which holds only in-frame ones; the method was immunoSEQ multiplex PCR. That table furnishes V, J and clone size, whereas the DNA furnished D and trimming. The table shows 200,000 to 250,000 clones, with roughly 84% occurring only once. This sequence joins TRBV5-5 and TRBJ2-1; perhaps TRBD1 as D (5 bases). This TCR came from an elderly woman with acute or convalescent COVID-19. The sample comprised peripheral blood. CDR3: CASSLEGAGFSSYNEQFF. In DNA, the CDR3 is TGTGCCAGCAGCTTGGAGGGTGCAGGGTTCAGCTCCTACAATGAGCAGTTCTTC.